The 29 T cell receptor beta chains listed next were all sequenced from one sample in a study of T cells in Graves' hyperthyroidism and ophthalmopathy. From RNA transcripts, TCR beta CDR3 regions were amplified. HTBI primers were employed in a first-round RT-PCR of the TCR CDR3. TCRdb independently ran MiXCR on the multiplex PCR reads; one entry per CDR3 protein. This sample has about 160,000 distinct CDR3 sequences; 8% to 9.5% occur once, and the top ten carry roughly a fifth. The specimen was blood. The receptors shown here come from a young woman with Graves' hyperthyroidism that later progressed to Graves' ophthalmopathy.

On this clonotype: A read error may be the cause here, since a much bigger clone is one base away. V is TRBV27 and J is TRBJ2-3, with 8 positions matching TRBD2. The germline V gene encodes CDR1 MNHEY and CDR2 SMNVEV (reference sequence). The CDR3 spans 16 residues. Trimming cost V 5 bases and J 2 bases; bases outside gene matches: 9. Here the CDR3 reads CASSPGISGATDTQYF. As DNA, the CDR3 is TGTGCCAGCAGTCCAGGGATTAGCGGGGCCACAGATACGCAGTATTTT.

This clonotype has more than one count but fewer than ten. CDR3 sequence: CASSQDIDSTYYGYTF. The CDR3 nucleotides read TGTGCCAGCAGCCAAGATATAGACAGTACTTACTATGGCTACACCTTC. J is TRBJ1-2 and V is TRBV3-1, with a tentative D call TRBD1 (5 bases). Trimming took 0 bases from V and 3 from J, leaving 14 bases between them. The CDR3 covers 16 residues. Germline CDR1 LGHDT, CDR2 YNNKEL (reference sequence). Variable domain in full (rest from reference TRBV3-1 and TRBJ1-2): DTAVSQTPKYLVTQMGNDKSIKCEQNLGHDTMYWYKQDSKKFLKIMFSYNNKELIINETVPNRFSPKSPDKAHLNLHINSLELGDSAVYFCASSQDIDSTYYGYTFGSGTRLTVV.

The chain couples TRBV28 to TRBJ1-1; a possible D gene is TRBD1 (6 bases). The CDR3 contains 15 residues. Trimming cost V 6 bases and J 2 bases, with 16 bases left between them. Germline lookup yields CDR1 MDHEN and CDR2 SYDVKM. In nucleotides, the CDR3 is TGTGCCAGCAGAACTGACAGGAAACTCAACACTGAAGCTTTCTTT. Its protein product is CASRTDRKLNTEAFF.

This clonotype was seen many times. The genes are TRBV5-1 and TRBJ1-2; 7 nucleotides agree with TRBD1. Germline CDR1 reads SGHRS; CDR2 reads YFSETQ. The CDR3 loop spans 15 amino acids. With 4 bases clipped from V and 5 bases from J, the junction kept 11 bases outside the gene matches. The chain's CDR3 is CASSRTQGKNYGYTF. For the CDR3, the DNA is TGCGCCAGCAGCAGAACACAGGGGAAAAATTATGGCTACACCTTC.

This clonotype has more than one count but fewer than ten. The chain recombines TRBV28 with TRBJ2-2, with D possibly TRBD1 on 6 matching bases. CDR1 and CDR2 (germline): MDHEN, SYDVKM. V lost 6 bases and J 0 bases, leaving 20 bases between the germline ends. The length of the CDR3 is 18 residues. The CDR3 loop is CASRSWGLTGTNTGELFF. CDR3 DNA sequence: TGTGCCAGCAGATCCTGGGGCCTGACAGGAACGAACACCGGGGAGCTGTTTTTT.

Many counts were recorded for this clonotype. The CDR3 nucleotides read TGCGCCAGCAGCTTTACCGGGACAAATTCCTACAATGAGCAGTTCTTC. As protein: CASSFTGTNSYNEQFF. V usage is TRBV5-1 and J usage is TRBJ2-1; tentatively, D is TRBD1 (6 bases). This CDR3 has 16 amino acids. The germline V gene encodes CDR1 SGHRS and CDR2 YFSETQ. V was trimmed by 2 bases and J by 1 base, leaving 13 bases between them.

This clonotype was detected a few times. The chain has TRBV11-3 and TRBJ2-2; the D gene is possibly TRBD2 (7 bases). Germline CDR1 reads SGHNT; CDR2 reads YENEEA. The CDR3 contains 16 residues. V dropped 4 bases and J dropped 5 bases, with 17 bases sitting between them. CDR3 in amino acids: CASSSQGRGRTGELFF. The CDR3 nucleotides read TGTGCCAGCAGCTCCCAGGGGCGGGGGCGTACCGGGGAGCTGTTTTTT.

In this sample, this clonotype turned up many times. J is TRBJ2-2 and V is TRBV7-9; D is unclear. V was trimmed by 2 bases and J by 2 bases, leaving 9 bases between them. The CDR3 runs to 15 residues. Germline CDR1 SEHNR, CDR2 FQNEAQ (reference sequence). The CDR3 DNA is TGTGCCAGCAGCTTAAGGCGGATTAACACCGGGGAGCTGTTTTTT. Amino acids: CASSLRRINTGELFF.

In its sample, this clonotype was seen many times. J is TRBJ1-6 and V is TRBV28; D ambiguous. The V and J ends lost 6 bases and 9 bases respectively, with 9 bases between them. The CDR3 contains 12 residues. CDR1 and CDR2 (germline): MDHEN, SYDVKM. CDR3 nucleotides: TGTGCCAGCAGGCCGCTCGGTTCACCCCTCCACTTT. This translates into CASRPLGSPLHF.

This clonotype appeared many times. This chain connects TRBV9 to TRBJ1-3, with a possible D match to TRBD1 (6 bases). V was clipped by 4 bases and J by 5 bases, with 16 bases between them. The CDR3 length is 15 residues. The germline CDR1 and CDR2 sequences are SGDLS and YYNGEE. CDR3 protein: CASSPEGQNRNTIYF. The CDR3, as DNA: TGTGCCAGCAGCCCCGAAGGACAGAATAGAAACACCATATATTTT.

This clonotype was recorded at least ten times. Germline is not matched at one junction end, which may reflect a read error. V usage is TRBV6-5 and J usage is TRBJ1-3, with D possibly TRBD1 on 5 matching bases. Germline CDR1 is MNHEY and CDR2 is SVGAGI. This CDR3 spans 15 amino acids. This CDR3 reads CASSYRDYSGNTIYF. The DNA for the CDR3 is TGTGCCAGTAGTTACCGGGACTACTCTGGAAACACCATATATTTT.

CDR3 DNA sequence: TGTGCCAGCAGTTCCCCTGGGACACTAGAGACCCAGTACTTC. Protein: CASSSPGTLETQYF. The V gene is TRBV27, the J gene TRBJ2-5, with D perhaps matching TRBD1 (6 bases). This CDR3 spans 14 amino acids. The V gene lost 4 bases and the J gene lost 4 bases, with 13 bases spanning the gap. Germline-derived CDR1 and CDR2 are MNHEY and SMNVEV (reference sequence).

For this clonotype: A much larger clonotype is one base distant, so this may be a read error. Likely a read error: the CDR3 ends without its conserved phenylalanine or tryptophan. V gene TRBV10-3 combines with J gene TRBJ1-1; 10 bases agree with TRBD1. Germline assignment: CDR1 ENHRY and CDR2 SYGVKD. There are 15 residues in the CDR3. With 10 bases clipped from V and 1 base from J, the junction kept 9 bases outside the gene matches. The CDR3 DNA reads TGTGCCAGTTCCGGGACAGGGGCGAGGAACACTGAAGCTTTCTCT. Translated, it gives CASSGTGARNTEAFS.

This clonotype was counted ten times or more. The chain has TRBV20-1 and TRBJ2-2, with D unclear. Trimming cost V 3 bases and J 7 bases, with 6 bases left between them. Germline assignment: CDR1 DFQATT and CDR2 SNEGSKA (reference sequence). The CDR3 extends over 11 amino acids. The CDR3 DNA is TGCAGTGCTAGGCTTAACGGGGAGCTGTTTTTT. It yields the protein CSARLNGELFF.

This clonotype was counted ten times or more. V is TRBV2 and J is TRBJ2-1; the match to TRBD1 covers 7 bases. CDR1 is SNHLY and CDR2 is FYNNEI in the germline V gene. V lost 7 bases, J lost 6 bases, and 9 bases stayed unmatched. This CDR3 contains 14 residues. CDR3 sequence: CASIGTVGGNEQFF. CDR3 coding DNA: TGTGCCAGCATCGGGACAGTGGGTGGCAATGAGCAGTTCTTC.

This clonotype was observed at least ten times. The chain is built from TRBV6-5 and TRBJ2-5, with D tentatively TRBD2 (5 bases). Trimming took off 0 bases at V and 0 bases at J, with 14 bases between the two ends. Germline CDR1 is MNHEY and CDR2 is SVGAGI. The CDR3 loop spans 17 amino acids. CDR3 in DNA: TGTGCCAGCAGTTACTCGAGGGCTAGCCCCCACCAAGAGACCCAGTACTTC. It encodes CASSYSRASPHQETQYF.

This clonotype was picked up many times. V and J are TRBV6-1 and TRBJ2-7, with 7 positions matching TRBD1. Germline-derived CDR1 and CDR2 are MNHNS and SASEGT. The CDR3 loop spans 13 amino acids. The ends lost 6 bases at V and 1 base at J; junction bases unmatched: 3. The CDR3 sequence is CASRVTGSYEQYF. Written as DNA, the CDR3 is TGTGCCAGCAGGGTGACAGGGTCCTACGAGCAGTACTTC.

This clonotype was detected a few times. The genes are TRBV19 and TRBJ2-1; D unresolved. The CDR3 is made up of 13 amino acids. The germline CDR1 and CDR2 sequences are LNHDA and SQIVND (reference sequence). Trimming removed 1 base at V and 5 bases at J, with 6 bases between. The CDR3 DNA reads as TGTGCCAGTAGTATAGGGGCTAACAATGAGCAGTTCTTC. The encoded protein is CASSIGANNEQFF. The variable domain in full, completed from reference TRBV19 and TRBJ2-1, reads DGGITQSPKYLFRKEGQNVTLSCEQNLNHDAMYWYRQDPGQGLRLIYYSQIVNDFQKGDIAEGYSVSREKKESFPLTVTSAQKNPTAFYLCASSIGANNEQFFGPGTRLTVL.

There are many counts of this clonotype. The chain has TRBV2 and TRBJ1-4; D perhaps matches TRBD1 (5 bases). The CDR3 has 14 residues. V was pared by 4 bases and J by 7 bases, with 13 bases between. Germline V gene lookup returns CDR1 SNHLY and CDR2 FYNNEI. The CDR3 sequence is CASSVQGIGEKLFF. DNA of the CDR3: TGTGCCAGCAGTGTGCAGGGAATTGGTGAAAAACTGTTTTTT.

This clonotype was counted a few times. As DNA, the CDR3 is TGTGCCAGCAGCTTGGCGTTTGTAGCCAAAAACATTCAGTACTTC. Translating gives CASSLAFVAKNIQYF. The J gene is TRBJ2-4, the V gene TRBV5-6; D ambiguous. The V and J ends lost 0 bases and 0 bases respectively, with 7 bases between them. Germline lookup yields CDR1 SGHDT and CDR2 YYEEEE. The CDR3 contains 15 residues.

The chain links TRBV29-1 to TRBJ2-5; D gene ambiguous. This CDR3 region has 10 residues. Germline CDR1 SQVTM, CDR2 ANQGSEA. Trimming took 5 bases from V and 4 from J, leaving 5 bases between them. The CDR3 DNA sequence: TGCAGCGTTATCGGAGAGACCCAGTACTTC. It codes for CSVIGETQYF.

This clonotype was counted many times. The V call is TRBV20-1, the J call TRBJ1-6; D may be TRBD1 (6 bases). This CDR3 is 13 amino acids long. CDR1 is DFQATT, CDR2 SNEGSKA, per germline (reference sequence). V was trimmed by 2 bases and J by 9 bases, leaving 11 bases between them. The CDR3 coding sequence is TGCAGTGCTAGAAACAGGGAAAGTTCACCCCTCCACTTT. This gives the protein CSARNRESSPLHF.

The chain recombines TRBV7-3 with TRBJ2-1; perhaps TRBD1 as D (5 bases). Deletions cut 3 bases from V and 2 bases from J, with 11 bases between. The CDR3 covers 15 residues. CDR1 and CDR2 (germline): SGHTA, FQGTGA. DNA of the CDR3: TGTGCCAGCAGCTTCGGGCAGGGCACCTACAATGAGCAGTTCTTC. It specifies CASSFGQGTYNEQFF.

This clonotype was recorded only once. This sequence may be a read error, since a much larger clone differs from it by one base. The gene calls are TRBV5-6 and TRBJ1-2; TRBD1 aligns across 7 bases. CDR3 length: 15 residues. Germline CDR1 is SGHDT and CDR2 is YYEEEE. The CDR3 region has the DNA TGTACCAGCAGCTTGACAGGGCCCGCGCATTATGGCTACACCTTC. As protein: CTSSLTGPAHYGYTF. Filled out from reference TRBV5-6 and TRBJ1-2, the complete variable domain reads DAGVTQSPTHLIKTRGQQVTLRCSPKSGHDTVSWYQQALGQGPQFIFQYYEEEERQRGNFPDRFSGHQFPNYSSELNVNALLLGDSALYLCTSSLTGPAHYGYTFGSGTRLTVV.

The sample holds many counts of this clonotype. This rearrangement joins TRBV7-2 to TRBJ1-5, with D uncertain. V lost 5 bases to trimming and J lost 7 bases, with 18 bases between them. The germline V gene encodes CDR1 SGHTA and CDR2 FQGNSA. The CDR3 covers 15 residues. Written as DNA, the CDR3 is TGTGCCAGCAGCAAAGGTGGGAGTTCTTACCAGCCCCAGCATTTT. Encoded protein: CASSKGGSSYQPQHF.

This clonotype has ten or more counts. The chain recombines TRBV6-2 or TRBV6-3 with TRBJ2-1; no definite D call. The CDR3 runs 12 residues. Germline CDR1 MNHEY, CDR2 SVGEGT. V was trimmed by 7 bases and J by 5 bases, leaving 9 bases between them. DNA of the CDR3: TGTGCCAGCAAGGATCCCAACAATGAGCAGTTCTTC. Translating gives CASKDPNNEQFF.

This clonotype came up many times. The chain employs TRBV19 and TRBJ2-5; 9 bases match TRBD1. Germline V gene data show CDR1 as LNHDA and CDR2 as SQIVND (reference sequence). J was trimmed by 6 bases and V by 7 bases; bases with no gene match: 3. The CDR3 totals 12 residues. The CDR3 DNA reads as TGTGCCAGTACGGACAGGGGTCAGACCCAGTACTTC. This encodes CASTDRGQTQYF.

This chain links TRBV5-6 with TRBJ2-1; 8 bases fit TRBD2. The CDR3 runs 16 residues. From germline, CDR1 is SGHDT and CDR2 YYEEEE. The V gene end was trimmed by 4 bases and the J gene end by 1 base; junction bases not matched to a gene: 7. The CDR3 bases are TGTGCCAGCAGCCCCGTGACGGGGGGGTCCTACAATGAGCAGTTCTTC. Its translation is CASSPVTGGSYNEQFF.

This clonotype was seen many times. The chain is built from TRBV7-2 and TRBJ2-2; D unresolved. The CDR3 runs to 15 residues. The germline V gene encodes CDR1 SGHTA and CDR2 FQGNSA. V lost 3 bases, J lost 2 bases, and 10 bases lay in between. The CDR3 sequence is CASSFPPPNTGELFF. In nucleotides, the CDR3 is TGTGCCAGCAGCTTCCCCCCGCCAAACACCGGGGAGCTGTTTTTT.